One TCR beta chain is described in this entry. What it recognizes is unknown. These data are taken from a study of post-analysis software for immune sequencing data. Whole-study results and caveats: There were roughly 5 TRBV segments more frequent in patients than controls, and TRBV5-6, TRBV5-1 and TRBV20-1 were among them. F measure showed strong co-clustering of same-batch samples.

Incorporated into the TCR beta cDNA libraries were unique molecular identifiers, which served to reduce PCR and sequencing biases. Each CDR3 protein gets one entry after TCRdb re-called the PCR reads with MiXCR. Found here are about 430,000 distinct CDR3 sequences, 39% of them singletons; the top ten hold about 8%. Germline V gene data show CDR1 as DFQATT and CDR2 as SNEGSKA (reference sequence). The CDR3 totals 14 residues. Input material: blood. The V call is TRBV20-1, the J call TRBJ2-5, with 12 nucleotides matching TRBD2. The end of the DNA aligns better with TRBJ2-7, so the J call may be wrong. The source is a girl aged 2-9 years with multiple sclerosis. CDR3 sequence: CSASASGGAYEQYF. CDR3 sequence (DNA): TGCAGTGCTAGTGCTAGCGGGGGGGCTTACGAGCAGTACTTC.